The entry below describes one TCR beta chain. CDR1 and CDR2 from the germline V gene are SNHLY and FYNNEI. V shed 3 bases and J shed 11 bases, with 10 bases lying between them. The CDR3 contains 11 residues. The source of the sample is a study of blood T cell repertoires in COVID-19. Study in general: Samples came from the United States, Italy and Spain, spanning acute and convalescent COVID-19.

Measured with immunoSEQ multiplex PCR; TCRdb has only the in-frame clones, and not every one. The repertoire consists of around 180,000 clones, with roughly 88% occurring once and the leading ten covering over 9.5%. This receptor was taken from a human donor with active or convalescent COVID-19. The donor label of this sample is uncertain. The V call is TRBV2, the J call TRBJ1-1; the D is unclear. The sequenced sample was peripheral blood. The CDR3 DNA is TGTGCCAGCAGTGAGGTCCTCGAGGCTTTCTTT. Encoded protein: CASSEVLEAFF.